The next 7 T cell receptor beta chains were all read from a single sample in a study of regulatory T cells in long-lasting Graves disease. Arm-PCR of CDR3 regions and iRepertoire HTBI primers were used to build TCR beta libraries. MiXCR, applied by TCRdb to the multiplex PCR reads, yields one record per CDR3 protein. The sample lists approximately 560,000 distinct CDR3 sequences; more than 15% were seen once. The sample's time point: newly diagnosed GD, antithyroid drugs for less than 3 months. Preparation of the TCR library used RNA extracted from PBMCs. A further study also used this sample, focusing on T cells in Graves' hyperthyroidism and ophthalmopathy.

The sample was peripheral blood mononuclear cells (PBMCs), taken at new diagnosis, from a patient treated with antithyroid drugs. These receptors were obtained from a man aged 18 to 35 with Graves disease.

The V call is TRBV4-1, the J call TRBJ2-7, with D perhaps TRBD2 (5 bases). With 2 bases removed from V and 0 bases from J, the gap between germline ends came to 14 bases. This CDR3 comprises 16 residues. Germline V CDR1 and CDR2: MGHRA, YSYEKL. CDR3 DNA sequence: TGCGCCAGCAGCCAACGGGTTCAGCGGAGCTCCTACGAGCAGTACTTC. It encodes CASSQRVQRSSYEQYF.

This clonotype was counted between two and nine times. J is TRBJ2-2 and V is TRBV28; maybe TRBD1 (6 bases). CDR3 size: 16 residues. Germline values: CDR1 MDHEN, CDR2 SYDVKM. V lost 5 bases and J lost 4, with 17 bases in between. As DNA, the CDR3 is TGTGCCAGCAGTACGCCACAGGGATTGGGCACCGGGGAGCTGTTTTTT. As protein: CASSTPQGLGTGELFF.

This clonotype has only a few counts. The V call is TRBV6-1, the J call TRBJ2-7, with D unclear. The CDR3 has 13 residues. In germline, CDR1 is MNHNS, CDR2 SASEGT. V dropped 6 bases and J dropped 6 bases, with 15 bases sitting between them. CDR3 DNA sequence: TGTGCCAGCAGCACTCCGGCCGGTCGCGAGCAGTACTTC. Translating gives CASSTPAGREQYF.

This clonotype occurred a few times. Given a much more abundant clone one base away, this may be a read error. This sequence joins TRBV11-1 and TRBJ2-7; 7 positions match TRBD2. The CDR3 covers 13 residues. Germline CDR1 reads SGHAT; CDR2 reads FQDESV (reference sequence). The CDR3 reads CAGSSGTTYEQYF. Written as DNA, the CDR3 is TGTGCCGGCAGCTCCGGGACTACTTACGAGCAGTACTTC.

The table lists this clonotype with many counts. The chain combines TRBV12-5 with TRBJ2-5; the D gene could be TRBD1 or TRBD2 (6 bases each). Trimming pared 11 bases from V and 0 bases from J, leaving 13 bases between. The CDR3 sequence is 13 residues long. Germline V gene data show CDR1 as LGHNT and CDR2 as FRNRAP. The DNA for the CDR3 is TGTGCTTCGGACAGCGGGTACCAAGAGACCCAGTACTTC. The encoded protein is CASDSGYQETQYF.

The rearrangement joins TRBV9 to TRBJ2-4, with TRBD1 as a possible D gene (6 bases). Trimming left V 6 bases short and J 9 bases short, with 16 bases between. The germline V gene has CDR1 SGDLS and CDR2 YYNGEE. CDR3 length equals 13 residues. CDR3 DNA sequence: TGTGCCAGCACCCTCGCCGGCAGGGGCATTCAGTACTTC. This encodes CASTLAGRGIQYF. Together with reference TRBV9 and TRBJ2-4, the CDR3 gives the full variable domain: DSGVTQTPKHLITATGQRVTLRCSPRSGDLSVYWYQQSLDQGLQFLIQYYNGEERAKGNILERFSAQQFPDLHSELNLSSLELGDSALYFCASTLAGRGIQYFGAGTRLSVL.

This clonotype showed up many times. This chain joins TRBV2 and TRBJ1-5, with no clear D. Germline CDR1 and CDR2: SNHLY and FYNNEI. The CDR3 covers 15 residues. The V and J ends lost 3 bases and 1 base respectively, with 10 bases between them. The CDR3 sequence: CASSEGHGSNQPQHF. CDR3 nucleotide sequence: TGTGCCAGCAGTGAGGGCCACGGGAGCAATCAGCCCCAGCATTTT.